One and the same sample provided the 31 T cell receptor beta chains below, sequenced in a study of blood T cell repertoires in COVID-19. Clones were sequenced by immunoSEQ multiplex PCR, and TCRdb holds only the in-frame ones, with some missing. The repertoire holds roughly 140,000 clones, with around nine tenths as singletons. The sequencing input was peripheral blood. The receptors here all came from a human donor in a cohort sampled during active COVID-19.

This rearrangement joins TRBV3-1 (or the pseudogene TRBV3-2) to TRBJ2-2, with 7 bases fitting TRBD1. Trimming removed 2 bases from V and 3 bases from J; junction bases left unmatched: 0. This CDR3 has 14 amino acids. Germline assignment: CDR1 LGHDT and CDR2 YNNKEL (reference sequence). The CDR3 region has the DNA TGTGCCAGCAGCCAACAGGGGGACACCGGGGAGCTGTTTTTT. Its protein is CASSQQGDTGELFF.

The chain couples TRBV7-3 to TRBJ2-2; 7 positions match TRBD1. In germline, CDR1 is SGHTA, CDR2 FQGTGA. V was pared by 7 bases and J by 6 bases, with 5 bases of the junction left unmatched. The CDR3 extends over 13 amino acids. CDR3 nucleotides: TGTGCCAGCACAGACAGGGAGTCCGGGGAGCTGTTTTTT. As protein: CASTDRESGELFF.

The chain links TRBV3-1 (or the pseudogene TRBV3-2) to TRBJ2-1; the D is unclear. Germline CDR1 is LGHDT and CDR2 is YNNKEL (reference sequence). V lost 4 bases and J 5 bases, leaving 12 bases between the germline ends. The CDR3 loop spans 14 amino acids. Written as DNA, the CDR3 is TGTGCCAGCAGCCTCTACGGAGACCACAATGAGCAGTTCTTC. This codes for CASSLYGDHNEQFF.

This chain connects TRBV30 to TRBJ1-2, with D tentatively TRBD1 (6 bases). Germline CDR1 is GTSNPN and CDR2 is SVGIG (reference sequence). The CDR3 length is 13 residues. V dropped 7 bases and J dropped 2 bases, with 14 bases sitting between them. The CDR3 coding sequence is TGTGCCTATCAACAGGGTTGGAACTATGGCTACACCTTC. Its translation: CAYQQGWNYGYTF.

The V gene is TRBV7-3, the J gene TRBJ2-2, with a possible D match to TRBD2 (5 bases). V was pared by 0 bases and J by 4 bases, with 12 bases between. This CDR3 has 16 amino acids. The germline V gene encodes CDR1 SGHTA and CDR2 FQGTGA. The CDR3 sequence is CASSLTASFSTGELFF. The CDR3 DNA sequence: TGTGCCAGCAGCTTAACGGCTAGCTTTTCCACCGGGGAGCTGTTTTTT. The full variable domain, rest sourced from reference TRBV7-3 and TRBJ2-2, is GAGVSQTPSNKVTEKGKYVELRCDPISGHTALYWYRQSLGQGPEFLIYFQGTGAADDSGLPNDRFFAVRPEGSVSTLKIQRTERGDSAVYLCASSLTASFSTGELFFGEGSRLTVL.

The chain uses TRBV20-1 and TRBJ2-7, with TRBD2 matching over 8 bases. The CDR3 totals 15 residues. The germline gives CDR1 DFQATT, CDR2 SNEGSKA (reference sequence). J gave up 3 bases and V 3 bases, and 10 bases lay outside the gene matches. CDR3 residues: CSASWSAGANYEQYF. DNA for the CDR3: TGCAGTGCTAGTTGGTCAGCGGGAGCCAACTACGAGCAGTACTTC.

V gene TRBV28 combines with J gene TRBJ1-2; 7 positions agree with TRBD1. The CDR3 spans 13 residues. Germline V CDR1 and CDR2: MDHEN, SYDVKM. V lost 4 bases, J lost 8 bases, and 7 bases stayed unmatched. The CDR3: CASSSGGGLGYTF. CDR3 bases: TGTGCCAGCAGTTCCGGAGGGGGCCTAGGCTACACCTTC.

The chain is built from TRBV5-1 and TRBJ2-5; 11 nucleotides match TRBD1. The V segment lost 4 bases and the J segment 4 bases; nucleotides outside the gene matches: 9. The CDR3 is made up of 16 amino acids. The germline V gene encodes CDR1 SGHRS and CDR2 YFSETQ. The chain's CDR3 is CASSKGQGARRETQYF. CDR3 DNA sequence: TGCGCCAGCAGCAAAGGACAGGGGGCGCGGAGAGAGACCCAGTACTTC.

The chain joins TRBV5-1 to TRBJ1-2; possible D gene TRBD1, 5 bases. Germline V gene lookup returns CDR1 SGHRS and CDR2 YFSETQ. The ends were cut back, 0 bases at V and 0 bases at J, with 6 bases in the middle. CDR3 length equals 14 residues. The CDR3 region is CASSLVQANYGYTF. The CDR3 region has the DNA TGCGCCAGCAGCTTGGTACAGGCTAACTATGGCTACACCTTC.

This clone was picked up a small number of times. J is TRBJ2-7 and V is TRBV5-1; 7 bases map to TRBD2. The CDR3 is 15 amino acids. The trim removed 3 bases at V and 6 bases at J, leaving 12 bases unmatched. The V gene's germline CDR1 is SGHRS and CDR2 YFSETQ. CDR3 loop: CASSSLTGSGGEQYF. The DNA of the CDR3 is TGCGCCAGCAGCTCCTTGACTGGCTCGGGGGGCGAGCAGTACTTC. The full variable domain, rest sourced from reference TRBV5-1 and TRBJ2-7, is KAGVTQTPRYLIKTRGQQVTLSCSPISGHRSVSWYQQTPGQGLQFLFEYFSETQRNKGNFPGRFSGRQFSNSRSEMNVSTLELGDSALYLCASSSLTGSGGEQYFGPGTRLTVT.

This chain links TRBV29-1 with TRBJ2-4; D is undetermined. Germline-derived CDR1 and CDR2 are SQVTM and ANQGSEA. Trimming took 6 bases from V and 0 from J, leaving 15 bases between them. The CDR3 consists of 15 residues. CDR3 residues: CSVADIGQAKNIQYF. The CDR3 coding sequence is TGCAGCGTCGCCGACATCGGCCAAGCCAAAAACATTCAGTACTTC. The variable domain in full, with the rest retrieved from reference TRBV29-1 and TRBJ2-4, is SAVISQKPSRDICQRGTSLTIQCQVDSQVTMMFWYRQQPGQSLTLIATANQGSEATYESGFVIDKFPISRPNLTFSTLTVSNMSPEDSSIYLCSVADIGQAKNIQYFGAGTRLSVL.

V is TRBV5-1 and J is TRBJ2-7; a weak D match, TRBD1 (6 bases). The germline CDR1 and CDR2 sequences are SGHRS and YFSETQ. The V end lost 6 bases, the J end lost 3 bases, and 13 bases lay between the germline ends. CDR3 size: 13 residues. This chain's CDR3 is CASTLEGGYEQYF. For the CDR3, the DNA is TGCGCCAGCACCCTTGAAGGGGGCTACGAGCAGTACTTC.

The sample holds a few counts of this clone. The rearrangement links TRBV11-2 to TRBJ2-7; D ambiguous. The CDR3 totals 15 residues. Germline CDR1 and CDR2: SGHAT and FQNNGV. The ends were cut back, 6 bases at V and 3 bases at J, with 18 bases in the middle. CDR3: CASSSLDGLFYEQYF. The DNA for the CDR3 is TGTGCCAGCAGTTCCTTAGATGGTTTGTTCTACGAGCAGTACTTC.

The rearrangement joins TRBV7-2 to TRBJ1-1; weak D call: TRBD1 (6 bases). The length of the CDR3 is 13 residues. Trimming removed 5 bases at V and 3 bases at J, with 10 bases between. Germline V gene sequence: CDR1 SGHTA, CDR2 FQGNSA. Here the CDR3 reads CASSTQGDTEAFF. The CDR3 DNA is TGTGCCAGCAGCACACAGGGAGACACTGAAGCTTTCTTT.

The chain employs TRBV19 and TRBJ2-5, with a possible D match to TRBD1 (5 bases). Trimming removed 0 bases from V and 4 bases from J, with 18 bases in between. The V gene's germline CDR1 is LNHDA and CDR2 SQIVND (reference sequence). The CDR3 covers 17 residues. DNA for the CDR3: TGTGCCAGTAGTATAGATCTGGCAGGGATAGATGGAGAGACCCAGTACTTC. Translation: CASSIDLAGIDGETQYF. The full variable domain, in which reference TRBV19 and TRBJ2-5 provide the parts outside the CDR3, is DGGITQSPKYLFRKEGQNVTLSCEQNLNHDAMYWYRQDPGQGLRLIYYSQIVNDFQKGDIAEGYSVSREKKESFPLTVTSAQKNPTAFYLCASSIDLAGIDGETQYFGPGTRLLVL.

This rearrangement joins TRBV4-1 to TRBJ2-7, with 7 bases aligning to TRBD2. CDR1 and CDR2 (germline): MGHRA, YSYEKL. CDR3 length: 15 residues. With V trimmed by 4 bases and J by 3 bases, 9 bases remained unmatched. The CDR3 bases are TGCGCCAGCAGCCTCCAAAGCGGGATGCACTACGAGCAGTACTTC. Translated: CASSLQSGMHYEQYF.

V gene TRBV27 combines with J gene TRBJ2-3; 8 bases align to TRBD2. Trimming removed 3 bases from V and 4 bases from J; junction bases left unmatched: 9. CDR3 size: 16 residues. CDR1 and CDR2 (germline): MNHEY, SMNVEV (reference sequence). The CDR3 nucleotides read TGTGCCAGCAGTTTCTTCCCGGGAGGGGGGCCAGATACGCAGTATTTT. The encoded protein is CASSFFPGGGPDTQYF.

The V gene is TRBV2, the J gene TRBJ2-4, with TRBD1 matching over 7 bases. Germline V gene lookup returns CDR1 SNHLY and CDR2 FYNNEI. Germline trimming cut 7 bases from V and 0 bases from J; bases unmatched to any gene: 12. The CDR3 extends over 17 amino acids. The CDR3, as DNA: TGTGCCAGCAAGGTCCGGGGACAGCAACTAGCCAAAAACATTCAGTACTTC. Its protein product is CASKVRGQQLAKNIQYF.

The chain recombines TRBV28 with TRBJ2-3; TRBD2 might be the D (6 bases). Trimming left V 4 bases short and J 3 bases short, with 11 bases between. The CDR3 spans 14 residues. Germline CDR1 is MDHEN and CDR2 is SYDVKM. The DNA for the CDR3 is TGTGCCAGCAGTTCTGTGGGGAGGACAGATACGCAGTATTTT. Amino acid sequence: CASSSVGRTDTQYF. Together with reference TRBV28 and TRBJ2-3, the CDR3 gives the full variable domain: DVKVTQSSRYLVKRTGEKVFLECVQDMDHENMFWYRQDPGLGLRLIYFSYDVKMKEKGDIPEGYSVSREKKERFSLILESASTNQTSMYLCASSSVGRTDTQYFGPGTRLTVL.

V gene TRBV5-4 combines with J gene TRBJ2-1; a weak D match, TRBD2 (6 bases). The CDR3 is 14 residues long. V lost 1 base to trimming and J lost 9 bases, with 14 bases between them. CDR1 and CDR2 (germline): SGHNT, YYREEE (reference sequence). The CDR3 DNA reads as TGTGCCAGCAGCTTGCGCGGGGCCACTGGTGAGCAGTTCTTC. Protein product: CASSLRGATGEQFF.

CDR3 coding DNA: TGCGCCAGCAGCCAAGCCCCCGGGACAGGGGGGAAGAATTCACCCCTCCACTTT. It codes for CASSQAPGTGGKNSPLHF. This sequence joins TRBV4-1 and TRBJ1-6; 11 nucleotides align to TRBD1. The CDR3 totals 18 residues. In germline, CDR1 is MGHRA, CDR2 YSYEKL. Trimming at V came to 1 base and at J to 7 bases, leaving 9 bases not matched to a gene.

The chain uses TRBV28 and TRBJ1-5, with 8 bases matching TRBD1. Germline trimming cut 5 bases from V and 3 bases from J; bases unmatched to any gene: 6. The germline V gene encodes CDR1 MDHEN and CDR2 SYDVKM. The CDR3 is 15 residues long. As DNA, the CDR3 is TGTGCCAGCAGTCCCCGGGACAGGTACAATCAGCCCCAGCATTTT. Its protein is CASSPRDRYNQPQHF.

The chain employs TRBV9 and TRBJ1-1, with 7 bases that match TRBD1. CDR1 and CDR2 (germline): SGDLS, YYNGEE. The J segment lost 2 bases and the V segment lost 4 bases, leaving 14 bases of the junction unmatched. This CDR3 spans 17 amino acids. The CDR3 sequence: CASSNRQGEWVNTEAFF. In DNA, the CDR3 is TGTGCCAGCAGCAACAGACAGGGTGAGTGGGTTAACACTGAAGCTTTCTTT.

This rearrangement joins TRBV12-3 or TRBV12-4 to TRBJ2-1, with 7 bases that match TRBD2. This CDR3 is built from 13 residues. V dropped 5 bases and J dropped 10; count of bases not matched to a gene: 8. The DNA for the CDR3 is TGTGCCAGCAGTCCCCTGGGTAGCGGGGAGCAGTTCTTC. Amino acid sequence: CASSPLGSGEQFF.

The chain is built from TRBV28 and TRBJ2-2; a possible D gene is TRBD2 (5 bases). Germline V gives CDR1 MDHEN, CDR2 SYDVKM. The CDR3 loop spans 15 amino acids. The V end lost 6 bases, the J end lost 4 bases, and 15 bases lay between the germline ends. The CDR3 spells CASSTMGVLTGELFF. Written as DNA, the CDR3 is TGTGCCAGCAGCACTATGGGAGTCCTCACCGGGGAGCTGTTTTTT. Variable domain in full (rest from reference TRBV28 and TRBJ2-2): DVKVTQSSRYLVKRTGEKVFLECVQDMDHENMFWYRQDPGLGLRLIYFSYDVKMKEKGDIPEGYSVSREKKERFSLILESASTNQTSMYLCASSTMGVLTGELFFGEGSRLTVL.

This chain uses TRBV28 with TRBJ2-2; D is undetermined. The germline gives CDR1 MDHEN, CDR2 SYDVKM. V gave up 0 bases and J gave up 5 bases, with 4 bases separating them. This CDR3 has 13 residues. The CDR3 DNA is TGTGCCAGCAGTTTATGGCGGACCGGGGAGCTGTTTTTT. This sequence encodes CASSLWRTGELFF.

The chain couples TRBV4-2 to TRBJ2-1, with 12 bases lining up with TRBD2. The CDR3 spans 16 residues. Looked up from germline, CDR1 is LGHNA and CDR2 is YNFKEQ. J lost 8 bases, V lost 1 base, and 6 bases had no gene match. The chain's CDR3 is CASSQASGGAVDEQFF. The CDR3 nucleotides read TGTGCCAGCAGCCAAGCTAGCGGGGGGGCTGTAGATGAGCAGTTCTTC.

The V call is TRBV18, the J call TRBJ2-1; 9 bases are shared with TRBD1. There are 16 residues in the CDR3. The J segment lost 4 bases and the V segment lost 3 bases, leaving 7 bases of the junction unmatched. The germline V gene has CDR1 KGHSH and CDR2 LQKENI. The CDR3 loop reads CASSPTAGTGYNEQFF. The CDR3 DNA reads TGTGCCAGCTCACCTACGGCCGGGACAGGGTACAATGAGCAGTTCTTC. Supplemented by reference TRBV18 and TRBJ2-1, the full variable domain reads NAGVMQNPRHLVRRRGQEARLRCSPMKGHSHVYWYRQLPEEGLKFMVYLQKENIIDESGMPKERFSAEFPKEGPSILRIQQVVRGDSAAYFCASSPTAGTGYNEQFFGPGTRLTVL.

This chain joins TRBV28 and TRBJ2-1; D remains ambiguous. V was trimmed by 2 bases and J by 5 bases, leaving 16 bases between them. The CDR3 sequence is 16 residues long. Germline V gives CDR1 MDHEN, CDR2 SYDVKM. CDR3 residues: CASSLLGRGKDNEQFF. The CDR3 DNA reads TGTGCCAGCAGTTTACTTGGTAGAGGAAAGGACAATGAGCAGTTCTTC.

The CDR3 is CASSDPGQGNYGYTF. In nucleotides, the CDR3 is TGTGCCAGCAGTGACCCCGGACAGGGGAACTATGGCTACACCTTC. The rearrangement links TRBV25-1 to TRBJ1-2; 9 positions match TRBD1. Germline V gene sequence: CDR1 MGHDK, CDR2 SYGVNS. The CDR3 totals 15 residues. Losses at the gene ends were 3 bases for V and 2 bases for J; bases not matched to a gene: 4.

This clone appeared once. The CDR3, as DNA: TGTGCCAGCAGCCGGACTAGCGGGAGATCCAATGAGCAGTTCTTC. The encoded protein is CASSRTSGRSNEQFF. V and J are TRBV7-3 and TRBJ2-1; TRBD2 matches 13 bases. The trim removed 5 bases at V and 6 bases at J, leaving 4 bases unmatched. Germline lookup yields CDR1 SGHTA and CDR2 FQGTGA. This CDR3 spans 15 amino acids.